This T cell receptor beta chain was observed in a study of T cell responses to AZD1222 COVID-19 vaccine. The study, taken as a whole, reports: At study baseline, merely five or six AZD1222 recipients were seropositive.

The protocol was immunoSEQ multiplex PCR, while the TCRdb copy is restricted to in-frame clones and leaves out a portion. The table lists about 120,000 clones, around nine tenths of them singletons. In the case of this clone: Its antigen is currently unknown.

Germline V gives CDR1 SGHTA, CDR2 FQGTGA. The length of the CDR3 is 14 residues. V was shortened by 2 bases and J by 1 base, with 9 bases between the two germline ends. The sample was peripheral blood, taken on day 0 of AZD1222 vaccination. The TCR sequence derives from an adult in good health. The rearrangement links TRBV7-3 to TRBJ2-7; TRBD1 might be the D (6 bases). The CDR3 is CASSLQGSSYEQYF. The CDR3 coding sequence is TGTGCCAGCAGCTTACAGGGGTCTTCCTACGAGCAGTACTTC.